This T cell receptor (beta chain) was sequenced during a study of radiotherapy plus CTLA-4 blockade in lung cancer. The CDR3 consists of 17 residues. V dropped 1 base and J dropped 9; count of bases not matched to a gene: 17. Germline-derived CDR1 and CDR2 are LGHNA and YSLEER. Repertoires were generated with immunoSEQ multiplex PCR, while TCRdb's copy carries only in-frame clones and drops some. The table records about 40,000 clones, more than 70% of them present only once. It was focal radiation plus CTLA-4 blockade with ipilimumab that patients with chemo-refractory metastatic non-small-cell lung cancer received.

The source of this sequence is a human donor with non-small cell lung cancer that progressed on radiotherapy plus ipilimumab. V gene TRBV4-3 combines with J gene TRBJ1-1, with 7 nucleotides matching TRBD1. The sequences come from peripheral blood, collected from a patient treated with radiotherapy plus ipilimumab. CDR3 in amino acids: CASSQGYGYPGGQQAFF. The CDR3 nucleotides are TGCGCCAGCAGCCAAGGGTACGGTTATCCTGGGGGACAGCAAGCTTTCTTT.